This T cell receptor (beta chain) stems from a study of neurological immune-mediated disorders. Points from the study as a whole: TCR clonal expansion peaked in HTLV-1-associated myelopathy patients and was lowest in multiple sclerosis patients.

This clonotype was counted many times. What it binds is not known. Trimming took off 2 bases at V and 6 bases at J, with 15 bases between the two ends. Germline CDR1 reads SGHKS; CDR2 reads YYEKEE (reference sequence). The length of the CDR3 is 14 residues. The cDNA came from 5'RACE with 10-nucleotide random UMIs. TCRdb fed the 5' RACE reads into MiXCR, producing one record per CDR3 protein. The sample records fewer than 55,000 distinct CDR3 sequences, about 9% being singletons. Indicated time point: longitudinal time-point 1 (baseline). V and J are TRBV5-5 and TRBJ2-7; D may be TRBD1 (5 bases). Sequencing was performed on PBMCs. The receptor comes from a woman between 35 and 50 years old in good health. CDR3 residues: CASSLTTVNFEQYF. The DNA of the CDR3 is TGTGCCAGCAGCTTAACGACAGTAAACTTCGAGCAGTACTTC.